The 19 T cell receptor beta chains below come from one sample, sequenced in a study of blood T cells in healthy people across ages. A sample-barcoded 5' primer and a J-beta primer mix were used in a second PCR of roughly 6 to 11 cycles. TCRdb fed the 5' RACE reads into MiXCR, producing one record per CDR3 protein. The data contain about a million distinct CDR3 sequences, just over 50% of them seen just once; the ten biggest clones take up roughly 23%. The sequenced material came from blood. Receptors were obtained from a woman aged 55 to 70 in good health.

J is TRBJ2-5 and V is TRBV3-1, with a possible D match to TRBD1 (5 bases). Germline V gene lookup returns CDR1 LGHDT and CDR2 YNNKEL (reference sequence). This CDR3 comprises 17 residues. The V gene lost 1 base and the J gene lost 2 bases, with 17 bases spanning the gap. This CDR3 reads CASSQVSRGRGQETQYF. DNA of the CDR3: TGTGCCAGCAGCCAAGTGTCAAGGGGAAGGGGACAAGAGACCCAGTACTTC.

This clonotype was counted only a few times. V usage is TRBV6-1 and J usage is TRBJ1-2, with a tentative D call TRBD1 (6 bases). Trimming took 6 bases from V and 0 from J, leaving 23 bases between them. Germline V CDR1 and CDR2: MNHNS, SASEGT. The CDR3 runs 18 residues. CDR3 nucleotides: TGTGCCAGCAGCACCTGGAGCTTCCGGGACAACTCTAACTATGGCTACACCTTC. Encoded protein: CASSTWSFRDNSNYGYTF.

The chain is built from TRBV27 and TRBJ2-3; 11 bases are a match to TRBD2. Per the germline V gene, CDR1 is MNHEY and CDR2 is SMNVEV (reference sequence). CDR3 length: 19 amino acids. V was clipped by 5 bases and J by 1 base; unmatched bases: 14. The CDR3 loop is CASSTRLAGHSLCTDTQYF. CDR3 DNA sequence: TGTGCCAGCAGTACAAGACTAGCGGGACATTCTTTATGCACAGATACGCAGTATTTT.

The chain has TRBV27 and TRBJ2-4; D is uncertain. The end of the DNA fits TRBJ2-7 better, so the J call may be wrong. Germline V gives CDR1 MNHEY, CDR2 SMNVEV (reference sequence). This CDR3 has 13 residues. The CDR3 bases are TGTGCCACCGCCCGGAGAGAATTCCACGAGCAGTACTTC. Translating it yields CATARREFHEQYF.

This chain joins TRBV3-1 and TRBJ2-4; 11 nucleotides line up with TRBD2. The DNA end is a closer match to TRBJ2-7, so the J assignment may be wrong. CDR1 is LGHDT and CDR2 is YNNKEL in the germline V gene (reference sequence). The CDR3 is made up of 18 amino acids. The CDR3 reads CASSQGRLAGGFRNEQYF. For the CDR3, the DNA is TGTGCCAGCAGCCAGGGTCGGCTAGCGGGAGGATTCAGAAACGAGCAGTACTTC.

The chain carries TRBV7-2 and TRBJ2-3; no definite D call. The V end lost 0 bases, the J end lost 5 bases, and 9 bases lay between the germline ends. The germline CDR1 and CDR2 sequences are SGHTA and FQGNSA. There are 14 residues in the CDR3. The CDR3 protein is CASSLALMGDTQYF. CDR3 sequence (DNA): TGTGCCAGCAGCTTAGCCCTGATGGGAGATACGCAGTATTTT. The variable domain in full, with the rest retrieved from reference TRBV7-2 and TRBJ2-3, is GAGVSQSPSNKVTEKGKDVELRCDPISGHTALYWYRQSLGQGLEFLIYFQGNSAPDKSGLPSDRFSAERTGGSVSTLTIQRTQQEDSAVYLCASSLALMGDTQYFGPGTRLTVL.

V is TRBV4-3 and J is TRBJ2-7; TRBD2 aligns across 10 bases. The germline V gene encodes CDR1 LGHNA and CDR2 YSLEER. The V segment lost 4 bases and the J segment 4 bases; nucleotides outside the gene matches: 10. The CDR3 contains 16 residues. The CDR3 here is CASSLGAGLAVYEQYF. CDR3 DNA sequence: TGCGCCAGCAGCCTCGGAGCCGGACTAGCGGTTTACGAGCAGTACTTC.

This chain links TRBV20-1 with TRBJ2-4; tentatively, D is TRBD1 (5 bases). V gave up 4 bases and J gave up 7 bases, with 17 bases separating them. This CDR3 has 14 amino acids. In germline, CDR1 is DFQATT, CDR2 SNEGSKA (reference sequence). CDR3 loop: CSATRTLLDNIQYF. The CDR3 nucleotides read TGCAGTGCTACCCGGACACTCCTAGATAACATTCAGTACTTC.

The chain combines TRBV29-1 with TRBJ1-1, with D possibly matching TRBD1 (6 bases). V was trimmed by 4 bases and J by 0 bases, leaving 21 bases between them. The germline CDR1 and CDR2 sequences are SQVTM and ANQGSEA. The CDR3 covers 17 residues. The DNA for the CDR3 is TGCAGCGTTGGGGACGATTGGGGGCGCCGGATGAACACTGAAGCTTTCTTT. Translation gives CSVGDDWGRRMNTEAFF.

This clonotype came up a few times. The J gene is TRBJ2-1, the V gene TRBV20-1; D remains unclear. The V gene's germline CDR1 is DFQATT and CDR2 SNEGSKA (reference sequence). The CDR3 is made up of 15 amino acids. V dropped 1 base and J dropped 5 bases, with 15 bases sitting between them. CDR3 DNA sequence: TGCAGTGCTAGAGGCGCTGGACGCATCAACAATGAGCAGTTCTTC. It is translated as CSARGAGRINNEQFF.

V usage is TRBV7-9 and J usage is TRBJ2-1, with D possibly TRBD2 on 8 matching bases. The length of the CDR3 is 11 residues. The germline V gene encodes CDR1 SEHNR and CDR2 FQNEAQ (reference sequence). Between the trimmed V and J ends, which lost 8 bases and 12 bases, there was a span of 14 bases. In nucleotides, the CDR3 is TGTGCCAGCCCGGGGGGGGACAGGCAGTTCTTC. Translating it yields CASPGGDRQFF.

The chain couples TRBV27 to TRBJ1-5; D is perhaps TRBD1 (5 bases). This CDR3 has 17 amino acids. The V gene lost 1 base and the J gene lost 2 bases, with 15 bases spanning the gap. Per germline, CDR1 MNHEY and CDR2 SMNVEV (reference sequence). The CDR3 is CASSLFSPGGGNQPQHF. The CDR3 region has the DNA TGTGCCAGCAGTTTATTTAGCCCGGGGGGTGGCAATCAGCCCCAGCATTTT.

This clonotype was observed a few times. The gene calls are TRBV6-2 or TRBV6-3 and TRBJ2-3; 7 nucleotides align to TRBD2. The germline V gene has CDR1 MNHEY and CDR2 SVGEGT. The V gene end was trimmed by 0 bases and the J gene end by 4 bases; junction bases not matched to a gene: 7. The CDR3 is 16 residues long. The CDR3, as DNA: TGTGCCAGCAGTTACTCGCGAGCGGGATCGGCAGATACGCAGTATTTT. Its translation is CASSYSRAGSADTQYF.

This clonotype appeared a few times. This chain joins TRBV15 and TRBJ2-3; weak D call: TRBD2 (5 bases). Germline V lookup: CDR1 LNHNV, CDR2 YYDKDF (reference sequence). V lost 8 bases, J lost 0 bases, and 21 bases lay in between. This CDR3 region has 17 residues. Here the CDR3 reads CATFRSRGRPSTDTQYF. The CDR3 coding sequence is TGTGCCACCTTCAGATCTCGCGGGCGCCCTAGCACAGATACGCAGTATTTT. Full variable domain (remainder filled in from reference TRBV15 and TRBJ2-3): DAMVIQNPRYQVTQFGKPVTLSCSQTLNHNVMYWYQQKSSQAPKLLFHYYDKDFNNEADTPDNFQSRRPNTSFCFLDIRSPGLGDTAMYLCATFRSRGRPSTDTQYFGPGTRLTVL.

This rearrangement joins TRBV28 to TRBJ2-1; no clear D gene. The CDR3 extends over 14 amino acids. V was clipped by 2 bases and J by 10 bases, with 15 bases between them. CDR1 and CDR2 (germline): MDHEN, SYDVKM. The DNA for the CDR3 is TGTGCCAGCAGTTTAGACAATTTGAAAGTAGAGCAGTTCTTC. This codes for CASSLDNLKVEQFF.

In the case of this clonotype: Germline is not matched at one junction end, which may reflect a read error. In nucleotides, the CDR3 is TGTGCCAGCAACTTAGCCGGGGGGGGTGAAAAACTGTTTTTT. Its protein product is CASNLAGGGEKLFF. The chain carries TRBV7-9 and TRBJ1-4; perhaps TRBD1 as D (5 bases). CDR1 is SEHNR, CDR2 FQNEAQ, per germline (reference sequence). The CDR3 covers 14 residues.

This clonotype appeared a few times. The chain recombines TRBV12-3 or TRBV12-4 with TRBJ1-6, with D maybe TRBD1 (5 bases). The CDR3 spans 17 residues. The V gene lost 6 bases and the J gene lost 8 bases, with 23 bases spanning the gap. CDR3 sequence (DNA): TGTGCCAGCAGCCTAGGGAGGATCTCAGGGTTTGATTCACCCCTCCACTTT. Translation: CASSLGRISGFDSPLHF.

The chain links TRBV24-1 to TRBJ2-5; D is possibly TRBD1 (5 bases). The CDR3 sequence is 15 residues long. Germline V gives CDR1 KGHDR, CDR2 SFDVKD. Between the trimmed V and J ends, which lost 4 bases and 1 base, there was a span of 12 bases. CDR3 nucleotides: TGTGCCACCAGTGACCCGAACGACAGCCAAGAGACCCAGTACTTC. Its translation is CATSDPNDSQETQYF.

The rearrangement joins TRBV27 to TRBJ2-3; D call uncertain. The CDR3 spans 13 residues. V lost 0 bases and J 7 bases, leaving 8 bases between the germline ends. CDR1 is MNHEY, CDR2 SMNVEV, per germline (reference sequence). CDR3 sequence: CASSLSVRYTQYF. The CDR3 DNA sequence: TGTGCCAGCAGTTTATCGGTCAGATATACGCAGTATTTT.